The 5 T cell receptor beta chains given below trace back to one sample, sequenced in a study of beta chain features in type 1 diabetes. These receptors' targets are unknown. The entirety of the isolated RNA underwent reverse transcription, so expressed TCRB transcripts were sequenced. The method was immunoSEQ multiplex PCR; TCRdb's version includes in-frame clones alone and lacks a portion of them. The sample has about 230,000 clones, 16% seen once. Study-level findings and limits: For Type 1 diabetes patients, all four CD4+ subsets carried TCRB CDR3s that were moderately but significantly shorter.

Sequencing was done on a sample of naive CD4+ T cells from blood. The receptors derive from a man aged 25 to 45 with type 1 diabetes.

DNA for the CDR3: TGTGCCAGCAGCCCTCCCGGGGGTGACTATGGCTACACCTTC. Amino acid sequence: CASSPPGGDYGYTF. The chain has TRBV28 and TRBJ1-2; possible D gene TRBD1, 5 bases. Germline CDR1 reads MDHEN; CDR2 reads SYDVKM. The CDR3 extends over 14 amino acids. The V end lost 6 bases, the J end lost 3 bases, and 14 bases lay between the germline ends.

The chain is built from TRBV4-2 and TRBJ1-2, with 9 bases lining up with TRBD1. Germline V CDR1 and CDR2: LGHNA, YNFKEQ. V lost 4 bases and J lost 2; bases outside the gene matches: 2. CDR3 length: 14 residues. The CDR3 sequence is CASSPDRGNYGYTF. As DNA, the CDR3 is TGTGCCAGCAGCCCCGACAGGGGGAACTATGGCTACACCTTC.

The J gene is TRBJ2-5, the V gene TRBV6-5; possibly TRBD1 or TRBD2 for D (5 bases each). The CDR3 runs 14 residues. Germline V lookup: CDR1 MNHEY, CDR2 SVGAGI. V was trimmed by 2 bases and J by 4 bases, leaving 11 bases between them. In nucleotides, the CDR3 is TGTGCCAGCAGTTACCAATCAGGGAGAGAGACCCAGTACTTC. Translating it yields CASSYQSGRETQYF.

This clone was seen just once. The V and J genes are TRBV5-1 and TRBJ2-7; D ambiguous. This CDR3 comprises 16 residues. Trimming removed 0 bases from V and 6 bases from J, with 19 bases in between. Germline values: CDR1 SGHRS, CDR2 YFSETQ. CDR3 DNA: TGCGCCAGCAGCTTGGATCTAGGTCAGGCCCTTACCGAGCAGTACTTC. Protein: CASSLDLGQALTEQYF.

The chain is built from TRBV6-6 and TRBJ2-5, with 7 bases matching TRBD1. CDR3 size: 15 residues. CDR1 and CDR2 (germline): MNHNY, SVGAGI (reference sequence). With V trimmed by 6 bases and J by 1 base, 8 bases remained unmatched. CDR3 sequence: CASSRGQISQETQYF. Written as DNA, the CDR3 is TGTGCCAGCAGCCGGGGACAGATAAGCCAAGAGACCCAGTACTTC.